One sample yielded the 13 T cell receptor beta chains listed below, sequenced in a study of CD8+ T cells in alopecia areata. Treatment given: oral pan-JAK inhibitor, 5-10 mg twice daily. Extracted RNA was reverse transcribed into cDNA, the sequencing template. Clones were sequenced by immunoSEQ multiplex PCR, and TCRdb holds only the in-frame ones, with some missing. Among about 140,000 clones listed, 86% were seen once. The sample in question was CD8+ T cells sorted from blood, obtained at week 4, from a patient treated with tofacitinib. The receptors come from a human donor with alopecia areata.

The chain is built from TRBV7-2 and TRBJ1-5, with D possibly matching TRBD1 (5 bases). Germline V gene lookup returns CDR1 SGHTA and CDR2 FQGNSA. The length of the CDR3 is 15 residues. V lost 1 base and J lost 3, with 10 bases in between. CDR3 bases: TGTGCCAGCAGCTTAGACGGGACTATCAATCAGCCCCAGCATTTT. It yields the protein CASSLDGTINQPQHF.

This clone has only one observation. The chain combines TRBV29-1 with TRBJ2-7; D possibly corresponds to TRBD1 (5 bases). Looked up from germline, CDR1 is SQVTM and CDR2 is ANQGSEA. The V and J ends lost 0 bases and 2 bases respectively, with 11 bases between them. This CDR3 contains 14 residues. CDR3 DNA sequence: TGCAGCGTTGAAGATCAGTCAGGGACCTACGAGCAGTACTTC. Translated, it gives CSVEDQSGTYEQYF.

The chain recombines TRBV10-3 with TRBJ2-1; D remains unclear. The CDR3 totals 16 residues. Deletions cut 7 bases from V and 0 bases from J, with 16 bases between. Germline assignment: CDR1 ENHRY and CDR2 SYGVKD. CDR3 protein: CAINPHRVSSYNEQFF. In DNA form, the CDR3 reads TGTGCCATCAACCCCCATAGGGTGAGCTCCTACAATGAGCAGTTCTTC.

The rearrangement joins TRBV2 to TRBJ1-1; 9 nucleotides agree with TRBD1. V lost 7 bases and J lost 1; bases outside the gene matches: 1. Germline lookup yields CDR1 SNHLY and CDR2 FYNNEI. The length of the CDR3 is 13 residues. The CDR3 spells CASTGQGNTEAFF. In DNA, the CDR3 is TGTGCCAGCACGGGACAGGGGAACACTGAAGCTTTCTTT.

In this sample, this clone turned up a few times. The genes are TRBV10-3 and TRBJ1-4; D not resolved. V was shortened by 3 bases and J by 7 bases, with 12 bases between the two germline ends. Germline values: CDR1 ENHRY, CDR2 SYGVKD. CDR3 length: 14 amino acids. CDR3 bases: TGTGCCATCAGTGATTCAGAGAAGGGTGAAAAACTGTTTTTT. Translation: CAISDSEKGEKLFF.

The V gene is TRBV6-5, the J gene TRBJ1-5; D is ambiguous. V was trimmed by 2 bases and J by 5 bases, leaving 7 bases between them. Germline V gene lookup returns CDR1 MNHEY and CDR2 SVGAGI. CDR3 length: 13 residues. This chain's CDR3 is CASSYGEDQPQHF. CDR3 nucleotides: TGTGCCAGCAGTTACGGGGAGGATCAGCCCCAGCATTTT.

In its sample, this clone was seen once. The chain couples TRBV29-1 to TRBJ1-5, with 7 bases identical to TRBD1. This CDR3 contains 15 residues. The junction had 14 bases not matched to a gene; V was cut back by 5 bases and J by 7 bases. CDR1 and CDR2 (germline): SQVTM, ANQGSEA. The CDR3 DNA reads TGCAGCGTTCCAAGGGACAGCGATGGGAGGCAGCCCCAGCATTTT. Encoded protein: CSVPRDSDGRQPQHF.

The J gene is TRBJ2-7, the V gene TRBV29-1; no reliable D call. The CDR3 has 12 residues. Between the trimmed V and J ends, which lost 4 bases and 2 bases, there was a span of 9 bases. Germline-derived CDR1 and CDR2 are SQVTM and ANQGSEA. In DNA, the CDR3 is TGCAGCGTTGTTTGGGGAACCTACGAGCAGTACTTC. As protein: CSVVWGTYEQYF.

The chain links TRBV7-9 to TRBJ2-1, with D possibly being TRBD2 (6 bases). The V and J ends lost 9 bases and 6 bases respectively, with 12 bases between them. Looked up from germline, CDR1 is SEHNR and CDR2 is FQNEAQ (reference sequence). The CDR3 loop spans 12 amino acids. This chain's CDR3 is CASWAGTNEQFF. The CDR3 nucleotides read TGTGCCAGTTGGGCGGGGACCAATGAGCAGTTCTTC.

The rearrangement joins TRBV6-4 to TRBJ2-1; possibly TRBD1 or TRBD2 for D (5 bases each). This CDR3 region has 14 residues. Per the germline V gene, CDR1 is MRHNA and CDR2 is SNTAGT. The V gene lost 2 bases and the J gene lost 7 bases, with 12 bases spanning the gap. DNA of the CDR3: TGTGCCAGCAGTGACAGGGGAGAAATTAATGAGCAGTTCTTC. The encoded protein is CASSDRGEINEQFF.

The rearrangement links TRBV7-9 to TRBJ2-5; 7 nucleotides align to TRBD1. Per the germline V gene, CDR1 is SEHNR and CDR2 is FQNEAQ (reference sequence). V was pared by 6 bases and J by 4 bases, with 14 bases of the junction left unmatched. There are 16 residues in the CDR3. The DNA for the CDR3 is TGTGCCAGCAGTTTTAACAGGGGAGTGAGGCGAGAGACCCAGTACTTC. Translated: CASSFNRGVRRETQYF.

The sample holds one count of this clone. The V gene is TRBV2, the J gene TRBJ2-7, with a possible D match to TRBD2 (5 bases). Germline-derived CDR1 and CDR2 are SNHLY and FYNNEI. The CDR3 is 15 residues long. V was pared by 0 bases and J by 4 bases, with 13 bases between. The CDR3 loop is CASSEARLTGYEQYF. As DNA, the CDR3 is TGTGCCAGCAGTGAAGCTCGACTAACGGGATACGAGCAGTACTTC.

V is TRBV29-1 and J is TRBJ2-5; D may be TRBD2 (5 bases). CDR1 is SQVTM and CDR2 is ANQGSEA in the germline V gene. V was trimmed by 5 bases and J by 5 bases, leaving 15 bases between them. The CDR3 runs 13 residues. The DNA for the CDR3 is TGCAGCGTTCCACGACTGGGGAGCGAGACCCAGTACTTC. It yields the protein CSVPRLGSETQYF. The variable domain in full, with the rest retrieved from reference TRBV29-1 and TRBJ2-5, is SAVISQKPSRDICQRGTSLTIQCQVDSQVTMMFWYRQQPGQSLTLIATANQGSEATYESGFVIDKFPISRPNLTFSTLTVSNMSPEDSSIYLCSVPRLGSETQYFGPGTRLLVL.